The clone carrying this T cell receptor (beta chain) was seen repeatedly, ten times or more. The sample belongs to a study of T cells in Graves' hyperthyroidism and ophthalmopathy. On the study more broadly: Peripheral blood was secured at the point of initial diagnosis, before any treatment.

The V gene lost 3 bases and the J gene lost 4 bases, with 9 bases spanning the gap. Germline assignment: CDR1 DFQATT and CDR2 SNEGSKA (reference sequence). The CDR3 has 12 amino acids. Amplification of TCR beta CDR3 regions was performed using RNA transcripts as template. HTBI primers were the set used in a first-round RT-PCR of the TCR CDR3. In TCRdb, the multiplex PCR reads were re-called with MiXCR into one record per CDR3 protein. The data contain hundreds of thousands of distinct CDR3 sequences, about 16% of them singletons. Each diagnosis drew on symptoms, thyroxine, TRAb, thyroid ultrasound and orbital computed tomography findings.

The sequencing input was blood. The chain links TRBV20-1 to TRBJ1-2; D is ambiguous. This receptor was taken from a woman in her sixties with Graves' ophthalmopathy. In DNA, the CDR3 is TGCAGTGCTAGGGTGCCAGGCTATGGCTACACCTTC. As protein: CSARVPGYGYTF.